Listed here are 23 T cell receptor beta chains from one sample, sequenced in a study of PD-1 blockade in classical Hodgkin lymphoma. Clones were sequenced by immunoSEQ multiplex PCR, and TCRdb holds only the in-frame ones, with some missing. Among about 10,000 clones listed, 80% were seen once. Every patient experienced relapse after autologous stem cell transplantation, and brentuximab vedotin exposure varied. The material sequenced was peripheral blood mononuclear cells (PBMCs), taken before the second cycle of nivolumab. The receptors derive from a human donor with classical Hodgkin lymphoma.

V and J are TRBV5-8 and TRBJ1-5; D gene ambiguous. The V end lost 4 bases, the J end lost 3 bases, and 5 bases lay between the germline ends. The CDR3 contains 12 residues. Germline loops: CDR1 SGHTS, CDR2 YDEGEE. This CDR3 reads CASSRYNQPQHF. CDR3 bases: TGTGCCAGCAGCCGTTACAATCAGCCCCAGCATTTT.

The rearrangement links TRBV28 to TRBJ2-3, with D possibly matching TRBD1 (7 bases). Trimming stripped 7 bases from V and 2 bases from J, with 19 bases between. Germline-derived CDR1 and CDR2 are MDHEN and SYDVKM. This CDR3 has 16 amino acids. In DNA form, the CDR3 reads TGTGCCAGCATCATGGGGGGACAGACTTACACAGATACGCAGTATTTT. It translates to CASIMGGQTYTDTQYF.

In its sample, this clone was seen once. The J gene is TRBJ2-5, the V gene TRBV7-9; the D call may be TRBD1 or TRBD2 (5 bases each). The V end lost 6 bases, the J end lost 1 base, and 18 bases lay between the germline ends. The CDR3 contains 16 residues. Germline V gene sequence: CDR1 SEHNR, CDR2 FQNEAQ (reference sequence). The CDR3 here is CASRGDVGLLQETQYF. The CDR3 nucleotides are TGTGCCAGCAGGGGGGACGTAGGGCTTCTCCAAGAGACCCAGTACTTC. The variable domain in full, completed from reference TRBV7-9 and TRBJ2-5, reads DTGVSQNPRHKITKRGQNVTFRCDPISEHNRLYWYRQTLGQGPEFLTYFQNEAQLEKSRLLSDRFSAERPKGSFSTLEIQRTEQGDSAMYLCASRGDVGLLQETQYFGPGTRLLVL.

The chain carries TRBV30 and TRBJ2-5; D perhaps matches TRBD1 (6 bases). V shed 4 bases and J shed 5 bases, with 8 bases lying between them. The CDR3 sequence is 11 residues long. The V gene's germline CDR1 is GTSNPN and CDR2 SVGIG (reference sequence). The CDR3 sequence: CAWNRAETQYF. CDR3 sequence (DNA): TGTGCCTGGAACAGGGCTGAGACCCAGTACTTC.

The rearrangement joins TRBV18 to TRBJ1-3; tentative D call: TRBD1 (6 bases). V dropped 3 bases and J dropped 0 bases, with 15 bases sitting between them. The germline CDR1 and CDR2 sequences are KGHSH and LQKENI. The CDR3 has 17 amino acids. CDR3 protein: CASSPQPQGYSGNTIYF. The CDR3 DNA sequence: TGTGCCAGCTCACCCCAACCACAGGGTTACTCTGGAAACACCATATATTTT.

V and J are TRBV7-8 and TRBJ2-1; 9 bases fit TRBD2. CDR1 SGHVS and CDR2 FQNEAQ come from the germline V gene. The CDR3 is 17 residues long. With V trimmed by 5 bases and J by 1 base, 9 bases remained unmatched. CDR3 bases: TGTGCCAGCAGCCCCCGGACAGGACTAGCGTCCTACAATGAGCAGTTCTTC. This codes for CASSPRTGLASYNEQFF.

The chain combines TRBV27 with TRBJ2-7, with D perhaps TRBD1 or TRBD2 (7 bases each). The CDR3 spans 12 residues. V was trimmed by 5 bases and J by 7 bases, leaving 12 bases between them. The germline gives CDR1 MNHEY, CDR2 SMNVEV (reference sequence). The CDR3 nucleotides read TGTGCCAGCAGTCATCAGGGGGGGGAGCAGTACTTC. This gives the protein CASSHQGGEQYF.

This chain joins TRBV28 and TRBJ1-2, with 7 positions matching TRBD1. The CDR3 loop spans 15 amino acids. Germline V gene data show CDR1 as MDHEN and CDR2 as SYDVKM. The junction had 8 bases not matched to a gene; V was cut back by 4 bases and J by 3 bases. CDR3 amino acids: CASSSKQGWDYGYTF. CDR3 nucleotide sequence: TGTGCCAGCAGTTCTAAACAGGGGTGGGACTATGGCTACACCTTC.

This chain's CDR3 is CASSSPPGQGTDTQYF. DNA for the CDR3: TGTGCCAGCAGTTCTCCCCCGGGACAGGGCACAGATACGCAGTATTTT. The rearrangement joins TRBV27 to TRBJ2-3; 8 bases map to TRBD1. CDR3 size: 16 residues. Germline V CDR1 and CDR2: MNHEY, SMNVEV (reference sequence). V lost 4 bases, J lost 1 base, and 7 bases stayed unmatched.

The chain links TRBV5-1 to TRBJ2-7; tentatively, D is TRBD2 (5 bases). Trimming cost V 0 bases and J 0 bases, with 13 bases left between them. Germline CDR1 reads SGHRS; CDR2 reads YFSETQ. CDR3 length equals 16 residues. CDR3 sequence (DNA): TGCGCCAGCAGCTTGGTTACTGGGGAGAGCTCCTACGAGCAGTACTTC. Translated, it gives CASSLVTGESSYEQYF.

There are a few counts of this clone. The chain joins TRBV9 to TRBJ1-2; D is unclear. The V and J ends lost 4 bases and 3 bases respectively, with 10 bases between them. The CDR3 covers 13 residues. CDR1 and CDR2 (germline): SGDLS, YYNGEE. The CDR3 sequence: CASSPWTDYGYTF. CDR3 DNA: TGTGCCAGCAGCCCTTGGACGGACTATGGCTACACCTTC.

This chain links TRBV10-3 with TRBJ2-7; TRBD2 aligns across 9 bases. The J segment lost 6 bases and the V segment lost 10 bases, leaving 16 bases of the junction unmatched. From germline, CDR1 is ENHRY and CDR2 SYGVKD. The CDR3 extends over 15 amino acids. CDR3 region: CATQIKPGLASEQYF. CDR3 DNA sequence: TGTGCCACGCAAATAAAACCGGGACTAGCTTCCGAGCAGTACTTC.

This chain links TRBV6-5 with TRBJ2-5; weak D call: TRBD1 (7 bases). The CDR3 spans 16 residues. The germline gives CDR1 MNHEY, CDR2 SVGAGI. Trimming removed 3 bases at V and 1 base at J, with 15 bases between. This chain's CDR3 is CASSYGGRGVQETQYF. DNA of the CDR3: TGTGCCAGCAGTTATGGAGGCAGGGGGGTCCAAGAGACCCAGTACTTC.

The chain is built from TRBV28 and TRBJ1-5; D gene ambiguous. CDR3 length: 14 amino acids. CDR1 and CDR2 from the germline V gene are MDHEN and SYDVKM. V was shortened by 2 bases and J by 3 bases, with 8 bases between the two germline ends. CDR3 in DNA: TGTGCCAGCAGTTTAAGGGCAGTCAATCAGCCCCAGCATTTT. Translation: CASSLRAVNQPQHF.

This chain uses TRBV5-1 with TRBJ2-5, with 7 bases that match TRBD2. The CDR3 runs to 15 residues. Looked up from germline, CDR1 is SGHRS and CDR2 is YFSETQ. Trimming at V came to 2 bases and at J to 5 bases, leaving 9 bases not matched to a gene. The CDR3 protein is CASSFQIGRMETQYF. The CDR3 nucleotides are TGCGCCAGCAGCTTTCAGATCGGGAGGATGGAGACCCAGTACTTC.

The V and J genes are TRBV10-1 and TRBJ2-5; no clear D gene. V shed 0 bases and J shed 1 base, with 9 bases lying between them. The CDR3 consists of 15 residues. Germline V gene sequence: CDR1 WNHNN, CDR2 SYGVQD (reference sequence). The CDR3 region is CASSESGDVQETQYF. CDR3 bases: TGCGCCAGCAGTGAGTCAGGAGACGTCCAAGAGACCCAGTACTTC.

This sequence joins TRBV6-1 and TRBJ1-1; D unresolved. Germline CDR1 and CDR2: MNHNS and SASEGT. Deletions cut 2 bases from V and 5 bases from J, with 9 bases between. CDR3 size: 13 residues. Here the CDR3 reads CASSELGGTEAFF. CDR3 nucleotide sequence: TGTGCCAGCAGTGAATTGGGAGGGACTGAAGCTTTCTTT.

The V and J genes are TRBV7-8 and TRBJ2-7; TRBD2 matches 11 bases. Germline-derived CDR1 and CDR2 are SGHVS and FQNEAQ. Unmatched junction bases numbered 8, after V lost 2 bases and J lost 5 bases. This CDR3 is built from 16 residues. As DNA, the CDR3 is TGTGCCAGCAGCTTACTAGCGGGAGGATCATTGGACGAGCAGTACTTC. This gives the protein CASSLLAGGSLDEQYF.

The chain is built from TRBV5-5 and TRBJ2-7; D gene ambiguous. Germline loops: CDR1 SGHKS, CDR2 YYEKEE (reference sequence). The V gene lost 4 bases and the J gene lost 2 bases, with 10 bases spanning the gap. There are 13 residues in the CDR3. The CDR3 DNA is TGTGCCAGCAGCCCGGGTGGGGCCTACGAGCAGTACTTC. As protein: CASSPGGAYEQYF.

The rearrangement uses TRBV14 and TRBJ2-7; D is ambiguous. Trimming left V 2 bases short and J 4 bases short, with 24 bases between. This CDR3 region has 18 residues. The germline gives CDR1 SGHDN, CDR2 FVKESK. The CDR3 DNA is TGTGCCAGCAGCCAATCGCAGTTTAGGGATCTGAGGAAGTACGAGCAGTACTTC. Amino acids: CASSQSQFRDLRKYEQYF.

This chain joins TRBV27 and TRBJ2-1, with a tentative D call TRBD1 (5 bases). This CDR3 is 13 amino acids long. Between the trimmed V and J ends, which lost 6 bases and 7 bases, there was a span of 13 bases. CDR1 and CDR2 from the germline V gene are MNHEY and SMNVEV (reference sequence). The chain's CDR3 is CASRITGTNEQFF. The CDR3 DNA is TGTGCCAGCAGGATTACAGGTACAAATGAGCAGTTCTTC.

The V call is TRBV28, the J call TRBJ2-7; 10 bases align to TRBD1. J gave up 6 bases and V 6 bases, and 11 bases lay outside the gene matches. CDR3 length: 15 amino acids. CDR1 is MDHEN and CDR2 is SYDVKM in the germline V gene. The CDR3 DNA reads TGTGCCAGCAGGCCAACGACAGGGGGCGCTGCCGAGCAGTACTTC. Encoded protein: CASRPTTGGAAEQYF.

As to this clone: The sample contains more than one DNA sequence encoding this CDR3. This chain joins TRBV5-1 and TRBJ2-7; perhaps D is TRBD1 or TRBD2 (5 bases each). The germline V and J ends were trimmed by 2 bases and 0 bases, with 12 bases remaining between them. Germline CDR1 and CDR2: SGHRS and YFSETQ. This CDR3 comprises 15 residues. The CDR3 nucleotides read TGCGCCAGCAGCTTAGGGACGGTAAGCTCCTACGAGCAGTACTTC. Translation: CASSLGTVSSYEQYF.